Following are 10 T cell receptor beta chains from one sample sequenced in a study of OX40 agonist ivuxolimab in advanced cancers. This table comes from immunoSEQ multiplex PCR, and its TCRdb copy is limited to in-frame clones, with some not included. The sample gives approximately 76,000 clones, approximately 91% of which show up once; around 13% is in the top ten. The sequenced sample was CD4+ or CD8+ T cells sorted from blood, obtained in a trial of the OX40 agonist ivuxolimab. The source is an adult with an advanced solid tumor such as melanoma, head and neck, liver or kidney cancer.

The CDR3 region is CASSVTGGYEQYF. CDR3 DNA: TGTGCCAGCAGCGTAACAGGTGGCTACGAGCAGTACTTC. V is TRBV9 and J is TRBJ2-7; D is perhaps TRBD1 (5 bases). The CDR3 has 13 residues. Germline V lookup: CDR1 SGDLS, CDR2 YYNGEE. The V and J ends lost 1 base and 3 bases respectively, with 8 bases between them. Using reference TRBV9 and TRBJ2-7 for the parts outside the CDR3, the full variable domain is DSGVTQTPKHLITATGQRVTLRCSPRSGDLSVYWYQQSLDQGLQFLIQYYNGEERAKGNILERFSAQQFPDLHSELNLSSLELGDSALYFCASSVTGGYEQYFGPGTRLTVT.

The CDR3 sequence is CASNSLAGGGEQFF. CDR3 bases: TGTGCCAGCAATTCCCTAGCGGGAGGGGGTGAGCAGTTCTTC. J is TRBJ2-1 and V is TRBV9; 12 bases match TRBD2. This CDR3 comprises 14 residues. The V gene's germline CDR1 is SGDLS and CDR2 YYNGEE. V shed 6 bases, J shed 9 bases, and the junction held 7 bases outside the gene matches.

The V call is TRBV27, the J call TRBJ2-7; 7 positions match TRBD1. The CDR3 is 13 amino acids. CDR1 is MNHEY, CDR2 SMNVEV, per germline (reference sequence). Trimming took 3 bases from V and 4 from J; bases not matched to a gene: 3. In nucleotides, the CDR3 is TGTGCCAGCAGTTTTGTGACAGGGTACGAGCAGTACTTC. This translates into CASSFVTGYEQYF.

This chain links TRBV19 with TRBJ2-5; D gene uncertain. Germline assignment: CDR1 LNHDA and CDR2 SQIVND (reference sequence). The V gene lost 3 bases and the J gene lost 4 bases, with 6 bases spanning the gap. The CDR3 consists of 12 residues. CDR3 DNA sequence: TGTGCCAGTAGTATGGACGTAGAGACCCAGTACTTC. Residues: CASSMDVETQYF.

The rearrangement uses TRBV5-1 and TRBJ2-5; 9 bases are a match to TRBD1. The J call may be wrong; the DNA end is better matched by TRBJ2-7. CDR1 and CDR2 (germline): SGHRS, YFSETQ. The CDR3 covers 19 residues. The CDR3 DNA is TGCGCCAGCAGCTCCTCCGCAACAGGGGGCAGCGGGTTATCCTACGAGCAGTACTTC. Protein: CASSSSATGGSGLSYEQYF.

The CDR3 coding sequence is TGTGCCAGCTCAACCGGGGCCGGAAGCTCCTACGAGCAGTACTTC. This codes for CASSTGAGSSYEQYF. The chain joins TRBV18 to TRBJ2-7, with D perhaps TRBD1 or TRBD2 (5 bases each). The CDR3 is 15 residues long. With 5 bases removed from V and 0 bases from J, the gap between germline ends came to 14 bases. Germline V gene data show CDR1 as KGHSH and CDR2 as LQKENI.

V is TRBV11-3 and J is TRBJ2-7; 12 bases are shared with TRBD2. V gave up 8 bases and J gave up 2 bases; unmatched junction bases: 13. The germline V gene has CDR1 SGHNT and CDR2 YENEEA. The CDR3 spans 17 residues. CDR3 nucleotide sequence: TGTGCCAGCTCCCGCGGGGCTGGGACTAGCGGGCCCTACGAGCAGTACTTC. Its translation: CASSRGAGTSGPYEQYF.

The chain couples TRBV5-6 to TRBJ2-7, with 7 bases matching TRBD1. The V and J ends lost 4 bases and 2 bases, in that order; junction bases with no gene match: 9. Germline V lookup: CDR1 SGHDT, CDR2 YYEEEE. This CDR3 is 15 amino acids long. The CDR3 here is CASSPDRARAYEQYF. The CDR3 coding sequence is TGTGCCAGCAGCCCTGACAGGGCCAGGGCCTACGAGCAGTACTTC.

V is TRBV7-9 and J is TRBJ1-4; possibly TRBD1 for D (6 bases). Trimming took off 0 bases at V and 12 bases at J, with 11 bases between the two ends. The CDR3 spans 13 residues. Germline CDR1 SEHNR, CDR2 FQNEAQ (reference sequence). Written as DNA, the CDR3 is TGTGCCAGCAGCTTAGCGAACAGGGAGGAACTGTTTTTT. Translating it yields CASSLANREELFF. Based on the CDR3 plus reference TRBV7-9 and TRBJ1-4, the full variable domain is DTGVSQNPRHKITKRGQNVTFRCDPISEHNRLYWYRQTLGQGPEFLTYFQNEAQLEKSRLLSDRFSAERPKGSFSTLEIQRTEQGDSAMYLCASSLANREELFFGSGTQLSVL.

Only one count was recorded for this clone. V gene TRBV19 combines with J gene TRBJ1-2; D is unresolved. The CDR3 runs 12 residues. Looked up from germline, CDR1 is LNHDA and CDR2 is SQIVND (reference sequence). DNA for the CDR3: TGTGCAGTGGGCAACGGGCTCTATGGCTACACCTTC. This translates into CAVGNGLYGYTF.